This T cell receptor beta chain was recorded in a study of shared clonotypes between healthy human individuals. Study-wide results and caveats: Estimated richness values were generally larger in naive subsets than in memory subsets.

The run depth of the assay was deep. Libraries were prepared by immunoSEQ multiplex PCR; TCRdb keeps only in-frame clonotypes and omits some of them. The sample lists roughly 810,000 clones, about 96% occurring once. Germline values: CDR1 MNHEY, CDR2 SMNVEV (reference sequence). Trimming removed 3 bases from V and 3 bases from J, with 12 bases in between. There are 14 residues in the CDR3. Positively selected for CCR7, the CD45RO-negative cells used as naive CD8 cells excluded terminally differentiated effector memory CD45RA+ cells. Concerning this clone: Its target is unknown.

The V and J genes are TRBV27 and TRBJ2-7, with a tentative D call TRBD1 (5 bases). Sequencing was carried out using naive CD8+ T cells sorted from blood. This sequence was found in a man aged 25 to 45 in good health. The DNA of the CDR3 is TGTGCCAGCAGTTTGGAGTCAGGACACTACGAGCAGTACTTC. Residues: CASSLESGHYEQYF.